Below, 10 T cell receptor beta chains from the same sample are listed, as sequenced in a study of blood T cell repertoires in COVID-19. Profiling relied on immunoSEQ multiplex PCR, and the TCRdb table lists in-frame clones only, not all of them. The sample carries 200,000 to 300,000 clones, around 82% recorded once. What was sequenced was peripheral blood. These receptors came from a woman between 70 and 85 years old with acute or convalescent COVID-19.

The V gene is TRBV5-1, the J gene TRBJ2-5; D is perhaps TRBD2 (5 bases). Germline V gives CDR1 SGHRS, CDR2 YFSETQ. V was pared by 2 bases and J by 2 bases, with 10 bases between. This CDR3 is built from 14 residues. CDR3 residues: CASSFGEGQETQYF. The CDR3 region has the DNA TGCGCCAGCAGCTTTGGAGAGGGTCAAGAGACCCAGTACTTC.

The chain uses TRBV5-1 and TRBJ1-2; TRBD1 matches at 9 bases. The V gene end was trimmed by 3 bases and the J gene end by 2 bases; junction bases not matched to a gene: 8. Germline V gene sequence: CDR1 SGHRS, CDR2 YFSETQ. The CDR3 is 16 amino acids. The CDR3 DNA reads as TGCGCCAGCAGCTCACAGGGGGCCGGTCGGAACTATGGCTACACCTTC. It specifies CASSSQGAGRNYGYTF. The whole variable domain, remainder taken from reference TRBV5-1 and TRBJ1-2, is KAGVTQTPRYLIKTRGQQVTLSCSPISGHRSVSWYQQTPGQGLQFLFEYFSETQRNKGNFPGRFSGRQFSNSRSEMNVSTLELGDSALYLCASSSQGAGRNYGYTFGSGTRLTVV.

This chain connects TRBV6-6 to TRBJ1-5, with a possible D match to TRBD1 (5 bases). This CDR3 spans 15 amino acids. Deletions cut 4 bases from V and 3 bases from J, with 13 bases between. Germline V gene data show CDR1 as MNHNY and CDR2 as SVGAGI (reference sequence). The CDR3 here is CASSSFGGNNQPQHF. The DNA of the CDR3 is TGTGCCAGCAGTTCCTTCGGGGGGAACAATCAGCCCCAGCATTTT.

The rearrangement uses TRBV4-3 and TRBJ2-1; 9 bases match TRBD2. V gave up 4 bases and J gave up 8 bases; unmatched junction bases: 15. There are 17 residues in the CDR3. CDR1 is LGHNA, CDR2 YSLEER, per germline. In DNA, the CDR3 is TGCGCCAGCAGCCGTTTCGGCGGGGGGGATAGTATGGATGAGCAGTTCTTC. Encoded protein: CASSRFGGGDSMDEQFF.

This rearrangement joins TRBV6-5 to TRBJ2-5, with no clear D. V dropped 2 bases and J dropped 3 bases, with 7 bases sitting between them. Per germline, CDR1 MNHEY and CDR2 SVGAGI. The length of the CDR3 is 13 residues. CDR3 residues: CASSYGSEETQYF. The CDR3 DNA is TGTGCCAGCAGTTACGGCTCCGAAGAGACCCAGTACTTC.

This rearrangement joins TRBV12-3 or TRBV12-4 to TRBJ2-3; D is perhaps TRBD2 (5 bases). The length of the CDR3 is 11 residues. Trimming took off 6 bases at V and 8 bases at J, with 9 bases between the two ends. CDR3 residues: CASSNGGTQYF. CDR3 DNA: TGTGCCAGCAGCAACGGAGGTACGCAGTATTTT.

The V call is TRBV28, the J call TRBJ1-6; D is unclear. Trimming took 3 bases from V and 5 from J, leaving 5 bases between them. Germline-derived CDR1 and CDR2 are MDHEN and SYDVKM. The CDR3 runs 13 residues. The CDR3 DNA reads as TGTGCCAGCAGTTTGGCAGATAATTCACCCCTCCACTTT. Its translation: CASSLADNSPLHF.

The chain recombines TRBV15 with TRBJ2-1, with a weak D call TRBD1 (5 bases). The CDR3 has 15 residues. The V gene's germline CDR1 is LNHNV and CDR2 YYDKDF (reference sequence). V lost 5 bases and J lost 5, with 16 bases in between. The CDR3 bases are TGTGCCACCAGCGGAACGGCAGGGCTGCACAATGAGCAGTTCTTC. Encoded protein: CATSGTAGLHNEQFF.

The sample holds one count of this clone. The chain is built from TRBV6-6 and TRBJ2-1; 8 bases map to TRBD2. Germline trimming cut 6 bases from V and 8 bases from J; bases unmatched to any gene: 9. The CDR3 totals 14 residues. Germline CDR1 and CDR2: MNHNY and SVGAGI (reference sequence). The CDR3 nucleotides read TGTGCCAGCAGACCGGGGGGGCCCGTAGATGAGCAGTTCTTC. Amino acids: CASRPGGPVDEQFF.

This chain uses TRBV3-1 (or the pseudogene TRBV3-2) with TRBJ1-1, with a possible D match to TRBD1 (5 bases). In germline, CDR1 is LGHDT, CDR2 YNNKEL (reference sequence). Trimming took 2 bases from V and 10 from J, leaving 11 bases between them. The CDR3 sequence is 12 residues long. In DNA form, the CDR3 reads TGTGCCAGCAGCCAACAGTCAGGGATAGCTTTCTTT. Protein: CASSQQSGIAFF.